A selection of T cell receptor beta chains follows, all from one sample in a study of cytomegalovirus exposure and HLA in healthy donors. Assay used: immunoSEQ multiplex PCR; TCRdb lists only in-frame clones, some missing. The repertoire holds 25,000 to 35,000 clones, with around two fifths as singletons. Sequenced: PBMCs. The receptors originated from a woman aged 50 to 65 in good health and CMV-seronegative. The CDR3 runs from the conserved cysteine through the conserved F or W. A D gene is named only where the DNA matches it firmly. Some rows mark clone size as missing; the rest say once, few, many or name a class of expanded clone.

few | - | TRBJ2-1 | TRBV29-1 | CSAEQDNEQFF | TGCAGCGCAGAGCAGGACAATGAGCAGTTCTTC
- | - | TRBJ2-3 | TRBV5-1 | CASSLAGTDTQYF | TGCGCCAGCAGCTTGGCAGGAACAGATACGCAGTATTTT
- | TRBD1 | TRBJ1-2 | TRBV5-4 | CASSRQGAVYGYTF | TGTGCCAGCAGCAGACAGGGGGCAGTTTATGGCTACACCTTC
few | - | TRBJ2-3 | TRBV4-1 | CASSQENYVSSDTQYF | TGCGCCAGCAGCCAAGAAAATTATGTTAGCAGTGATACGCAGTATTTT
- | - | TRBJ2-2 | TRBV6-1 | CASSELRDGELFF | TGTGCCAGCAGTGAATTGAGGGACGGGGAGCTGTTTTTT
- | - | TRBJ1-1 | TRBV5-1 | CASSLGGGQPREAFF | TGCGCCAGCAGCTTGGGAGGAGGACAGCCCCGTGAAGCTTTCTTT
once | - | TRBJ2-7 | TRBV18 | CASSPPDRRGEQYF | TGTGCCAGCTCACCACCGGACAGGCGGGGCGAGCAGTACTTC
- | - | TRBJ2-4 | TRBV6-1 | CASSEKGNAAGGIQYF | TGTGCCAGCAGTGAAAAGGGAAATGCCGCCGGGGGCATTCAGTACTTC
- | - | TRBJ2-5 | TRBV28 | CASSLKIGGAEYF | TGTGCCAGCAGTTTAAAGATCGGTGGGGCTGAGTACTTC
- | TRBD2 | TRBJ2-3 | TRBV28 | CASSTPLARSTDTQYF | TGTGCCAGCAGTACCCCACTAGCGAGGAGCACAGATACGCAGTATTTT
- | - | TRBJ1-4 | TRBV7-2 | CASSFGLNEKLFF | TGTGCCAGCAGCTTTGGCCTGAATGAAAAACTGTTTTTT
few | - | TRBJ1-1 | TRBV19 | CASSSLGMNTEAFF | TGTGCCAGTAGTTCACTCGGGATGAACACTGAAGCTTTCTTT
- | TRBD2 | TRBJ2-5 | TRBV5-1 | CASSLSGSGAQETQYF | TGCGCCAGCAGCCTATCTGGTAGCGGGGCCCAGGAGACCCAGTACTTC
- | - | TRBJ2-3 | TRBV5-1 | CTGRETASTDTQYF | TGCACCGGCCGGGAGACAGCTAGCACAGATACGCAGTATTTT
- | TRBD1 | TRBJ1-5 | TRBV28 | CASRPTGLGPQHF | TGTGCCAGCAGACCGACAGGGTTGGGGCCCCAGCATTTT
few | - | TRBJ2-7 | TRBV18 | CASSQGSYEQYF | TGTGCCAGCTCTCAGGGCTCCTACGAGCAGTACTTC
- | TRBD1 | TRBJ1-2 | TRBV28 | CASATGGGSYGYTF | TGTGCCAGCGCAACAGGGGGCGGCAGCTATGGCTACACCTTC
- | TRBD1 | TRBJ2-1 | TRBV23-1 | CASSQSGPDREDNEQFF | TGCGCCAGCAGTCAATCGGGCCCAGACAGGGAAGACAATGAGCAGTTCTTC
- | TRBD1 | TRBJ1-6 | TRBV5-4 | CASSQKTGSGSPLHF | TGTGCCAGCAGCCAAAAGACAGGGAGCGGTTCACCCCTCCACTTT
few | TRBD2 | TRBJ2-5 | TRBV5-8 | CASSSGGNGKTQYF | TGTGCCAGCAGCTCCGGGGGGAACGGGAAGACCCAGTACTTC
once | - | TRBJ1-5 | TRBV7-8 | CASSFRLNQPQHF | TGTGCCAGCAGCTTTCGACTCAATCAGCCCCAGCATTTT
- | - | TRBJ2-5 | TRBV30 | CAWAGQSQETQYF | TGTGCCTGGGCTGGACAGTCCCAAGAGACCCAGTACTTC
- | - | TRBJ2-3 | TRBV14 | CASSQGAWDTQYF | TGTGCCAGCAGCCAAGGTGCGTGGGATACGCAGTATTTT
- | TRBD1 | TRBJ2-5 | TRBV28 | CASSFSQFRGRPQETQYF | TGTGCCAGCAGTTTTTCTCAATTCAGGGGGCGCCCCCAAGAGACCCAGTACTTC
- | - | TRBJ2-4 | TRBV4-2 | CASSQDTKLAKNIQYF | TGTGCCAGCAGCCAAGATACGAAGCTAGCCAAAAACATTCAGTACTTC
- | - | TRBJ2-1 | TRBV7-2 | CASSYGGGLNEQFF | TGTGCCAGCAGTTACGGAGGGGGCCTCAATGAGCAGTTCTTC
- | TRBD2 | TRBJ2-2 | TRBV15 | CATSSELGTSGKSGELFF | TGTGCCACCAGCAGTGAACTCGGGACTAGCGGGAAGAGCGGGGAGCTGTTTTTT
- | - | TRBJ1-5 | TRBV6-6 | CASSNSKGRFRQPQHF | TGTGCCAGCAGTAACTCAAAGGGGAGGTTTAGGCAGCCCCAGCATTTT
- | - | TRBJ2-7 | TRBV6-1 | CASSPLGHEQYF | TGTGCCAGCAGCCCCCTGGGGCACGAGCAGTACTTC
- | - | TRBJ1-2 | TRBV28 | CASSPMGGSLPGYTF | TGTGCCAGCAGTCCCATGGGGGGAAGTCTCCCTGGCTACACCTTC
few | - | TRBJ2-7 | TRBV30 | CAWSVAGYEQYF | TGTGCCTGGAGTGTAGCAGGGTACGAGCAGTACTTC
- | - | TRBJ1-4 | TRBV5-5 | CASSLAGRAHGRTNEKLFF | TGTGCCAGCAGCTTGGCTGGCAGGGCACATGGGAGGACTAATGAAAAACTGTTTTTT
- | TRBD2 | TRBJ2-3 | TRBV12-5 | CASGPGLAGVLVDTQYF | TGTGCTAGTGGTCCGGGACTAGCGGGAGTTCTGGTAGATACGCAGTATTTT
few | - | TRBJ2-5 | TRBV11-1 | CASSIEQGFGETQYF | TGTGCCAGCAGCATTGAACAGGGATTCGGGGAGACCCAGTACTTC
- | - | TRBJ2-1 | TRBV7-7 | CASSLGEGGQGQQFF | TGTGCCAGCAGCTTAGGGGAGGGGGGTCAAGGTCAGCAGTTCTTC
- | TRBD1 | TRBJ2-7 | TRBV6-1 | CASSEHGTGYEQYF | TGTGCCAGCAGTGAACACGGGACAGGATACGAGCAGTACTTC
- | - | TRBJ2-7 | TRBV27 | CASSPHGSDEQYF | TGTGCCAGCAGTCCGCACGGGTCGGACGAGCAGTACTTC
- | - | TRBJ2-7 | TRBV9 | CASSEGHLYEQYF | TGTGCCAGCAGCGAGGGACATCTCTACGAGCAGTACTTC
- | - | TRBJ1-2 | TRBV27 | CASSLGGGKSNYGYTF | TGTGCCAGCAGCCTGGGTGGCGGCAAATCTAACTATGGCTACACCTTC
- | - | TRBJ1-4 | TRBV28 | CASSSRGRANEKLFF | TGTGCCAGCAGTTCCAGGGGTCGGGCTAATGAAAAACTGTTTTTT
few | - | TRBJ2-2 | TRBV5-1 | CASKVTVNTGELFF | TGCGCCAGCAAGGTAACAGTCAACACCGGGGAGCTGTTTTTT
few | - | TRBJ1-5 | TRBV4-1 | CASSQDSQGYSNQPQHF | TGCGCCAGCAGCCAAGATTCGCAGGGCTATAGCAATCAGCCCCAGCATTTT
once | TRBD2 | TRBJ2-1 | TRBV2 | CASKRESGNNEQFF | TGTGCCAGCAAGCGGGAGTCCGGCAACAATGAGCAGTTCTTC
- | TRBD2 | TRBJ2-2 | TRBV14 | CASSPSTSGRITGELFF | TGTGCCAGCAGCCCTAGTACTAGCGGGAGGATTACCGGGGAGCTGTTTTTT
- | - | TRBJ2-4 | TRBV2 | CASSGGGWELAKNIQYF | TGTGCCAGCAGTGGAGGAGGATGGGAGTTAGCCAAAAACATTCAGTACTTC
- | TRBD2 | TRBJ2-2 | TRBV7-2 | CASNQFGTSIPGELFF | TGTGCCAGCAACCAATTCGGGACTAGTATTCCCGGGGAGCTGTTTTTT
- | TRBD2 | TRBJ2-1 | TRBV28 | CASRVGTSGNNEQFF | TGTGCCAGCAGGGTGGGGACTAGCGGGAATAATGAGCAGTTCTTC
few | TRBD1 | TRBJ1-2 | TRBV18 | CASSPPGQAIANYGYTF | TGTGCCAGCTCACCACCGGGACAGGCCATAGCTAACTATGGCTACACCTTC
- | - | TRBJ1-5 | TRBV10-1 | CASSLDGDQPQHF | TGCGCCAGCAGCCTCGACGGGGATCAGCCCCAGCATTTT
- | - | TRBJ2-6 | TRBV27 | CASSSRLSGANVLTF | TGTGCCAGCAGTTCGCGTCTTTCTGGGGCCAACGTCCTGACTTTC